This T cell receptor beta chain is from a study of T cell changes during pregnancy in multiple sclerosis. The CDR3 is made up of 17 amino acids. The V end was cut by 2 bases, the J end by 0 bases, with 14 bases between. The V gene's germline CDR1 is KGHSH and CDR2 LQKENI. The table came from immunoSEQ multiplex PCR; TCRdb's copy has only in-frame clones and leaves some out. The data show some 50,000 clones, roughly nine tenths seen once. The sequence was obtained from a female donor with multiple sclerosis, enrolled in a pregnancy study. This chain uses TRBV18 with TRBJ1-5, with D uncertain. This specimen was CD4+ T cells from peripheral blood mononuclear cells, taken in the second trimester of pregnancy. This chain's CDR3 is CASSPMVSLDSNQPQHF. CDR3 DNA sequence: TGTGCCAGCTCACCAATGGTCAGTCTAGATAGCAATCAGCCCCAGCATTTT.